The TCR beta chain described here comes from a study of blood T cell repertoires in COVID-19. About the research overall: Both acute and convalescent COVID-19 samples were obtained from the United States, Italy and Spain. Sources were T cells, B-cell-depleted T cells, or PBMCs; the material itself was cDNA or gDNA.

Original handling: Estimated nucleated cell counts came from reference gene primer amplification. Some clones are missing from TCRdb's copy, which holds only in-frame ones; the method was immunoSEQ multiplex PCR. The V and J calls and clone size were taken over from that table, and D and trimming were inferred from the DNA. The sample has over 150,000 clones; about 80% are singletons. Germline CDR1 reads MNHEY; CDR2 reads SVGAGI. The CDR3 has 12 amino acids. V dropped 6 bases and J dropped 1 base, with 6 bases sitting between them. This clonotype was sampled from a man aged 55 to 70 with acute or convalescent COVID-19. Sequencing was performed on peripheral blood. This chain joins TRBV6-5 and TRBJ2-5, with D possibly matching TRBD1 (6 bases). The CDR3 DNA follows: TGTGCCAGCAGGGACAGCCAAGAGACCCAGTACTTC. Amino acid sequence: CASRDSQETQYF.